A selection of T cell receptor beta chains follows, all from one sample in a study of T cell responses to AZD1222 COVID-19 vaccine. Only in-frame clones appear in the TCRdb table, and some are missing; sequencing was by immunoSEQ multiplex PCR. The sample gives 90,000 to 110,000 clones, roughly 87% of which show up once; roughly 12% is in the top ten. Sequenced material: peripheral blood, taken on day 0 of MenACWY control vaccination. The origin of the receptors is an adult in good health. CDR3s include the opening cysteine and the closing phenylalanine or tryptophan. D genes are given only for firm matches. Clone size is not always given. Where it is, it says once, few, many or a class for expanded clones.

clone_size j_call d_call v_call cdr3_nt cdr3_aa
. TRBJ1-3 TRBD1 TRBV6-5 TGTGCCAGCAGTCGGGACAGGGACTCTGGAAACACCATATATTTT CASSRDRDSGNTIYF
. TRBJ1-5 . TRBV7-2 TGTGCCAGCGGGGTCAGAGGCAATCAGCCCCAGCATTTT CASGVRGNQPQHF
. TRBJ1-2 TRBD1 TRBV7-2 TGTGCCAGCAGCTTAGAGGGACAGCCCTATGGCTACACCTTC CASSLEGQPYGYTF
. TRBJ1-4 . TRBV7-9 TGTGCCAGCAGCTCCTTCCTTGCAACTAATGAAAAACTGTTTTTT CASSSFLATNEKLFF
few TRBJ2-2 . TRBV5-4 TGTGCCAGCAGTCCCGGGACGGTAGGCACCGGGGAGCTGTTTTTT CASSPGTVGTGELFF
. TRBJ1-6 TRBD1 TRBV6-5 TGTGCCAGCAGTTACCGGACAGGGGGCCGATCACCCCTCCACTTT CASSYRTGGRSPLHF
. TRBJ1-5 . TRBV19 TGTGCCAGTTCCACCGGGGGGGGGAATCAGCCCCAGCATTTT CASSTGGGNQPQHF
. TRBJ1-2 . TRBV4-2 TGTGCCAGCAGTCCAAACCCCGTTTTTGGCTACACCTTC CASSPNPVFGYTF
. TRBJ2-7 . TRBV2 TGTGCCAGCAGGCCAGGGGCTAGCGGTTCCTACGAGCAGTACTTC CASRPGASGSYEQYF
. TRBJ1-2 TRBD1 TRBV15 TGTGCCACCAGCAGAGGGGACAGAGAGAGATATGGCTACACCTTC CATSRGDRERYGYTF
. TRBJ1-4 . TRBV11-2 TGTGCCAGCAGCACCCCCGGGGCAGGAATCGAAAAACTGTTTTTT CASSTPGAGIEKLFF
. TRBJ1-1 . TRBV9 TGTGCCAGCAGCGTAGGGGGTCGGGGGAGGCACACTGAAGCTTTCTTT CASSVGGRGRHTEAFF
. TRBJ1-4 TRBD1 TRBV7-9 TGTGCCAGCAGCTTAGGGGAGACAGGGCAAGCTGCTAATGAAAAACTGTTTTTT CASSLGETGQAANEKLFF
. TRBJ2-2 TRBD2 TRBV4-2 TGTGCCAGCGGGGGACGCGGGAGCCTCACCGGGGAGCTGTTTTTT CASGGRGSLTGELFF
. TRBJ2-3 . TRBV6-4 TGTGCCAGCAGTGCTAGCGGCACAGATACGCAGTATTTT CASSASGTDTQYF
. TRBJ2-5 TRBD2 TRBV5-1 TGCGCCAGCAGCTTGGTACTAGCGGGAGGGCAGCAAGAGACCCAGTACTTC CASSLVLAGGQQETQYF
. TRBJ1-5 . TRBV5-4 TGTGCCAGCAGCAAGGACCCGGGGGGAGCTCAGCCCCAGCATTTT CASSKDPGGAQPQHF
. TRBJ2-2 . TRBV15 TGTGCCACCAGCGCAAGAAACGGGGAGCTGTTTTTT CATSARNGELFF
once TRBJ1-1 . TRBV4-3 TGCGCCAGCAGCCAAGGCCCGAGGAACACTGAAGCTTTCTTT CASSQGPRNTEAFF
once TRBJ1-5 . TRBV7-6 TGTGCCAGCAGCTTAGATTACGGTCAGCCCCAGCATTTT CASSLDYGQPQHF
. TRBJ2-1 . TRBV12-3/TRBV12-4 TGTGCCAGCAGTTTAGAAGGGTTTGAGCAGTTCTTC CASSLEGFEQFF
. TRBJ2-7 . TRBV7-2 TGTGCCAGCAGCTTAGGGCCTACAGTGGAAGAGCAGTACTTC CASSLGPTVEEQYF
. TRBJ1-4 . TRBV2 TGTGCCCAGGAGGGAGTTAATGAAAAACTGTTTTTT CAQEGVNEKLFF
. TRBJ2-5 TRBD1 TRBV5-1 TGCGCCAGCAGCTTGGGAGGGACAGAGGAGACCCAGTACTTC CASSLGGTEETQYF
. TRBJ1-3 . TRBV2 TGTGCCAGCAAGGGGAGGTACTCTGGAAACACCATATATTTT CASKGRYSGNTIYF
. TRBJ1-2 . TRBV10-2 TGCGCCAGCAGTCTCGCGGTGACTGGCTACACCTTC CASSLAVTGYTF
. TRBJ2-3 TRBD1 TRBV4-1 TGCGCCAGCAGCCCTGGACAGGGAGGAACAGATACGCAGTATTTT CASSPGQGGTDTQYF
few TRBJ2-7 TRBD2 TRBV4-3 TGCGCCAGCAGCCAATGGGCTAGCGGGGTCTACGAGCAGTACTTC CASSQWASGVYEQYF
. TRBJ1-4 . TRBV5-8 TGTGCCAGCAGTTTTTGGCAGGGTACTGAAAAACTGTTTTTT CASSFWQGTEKLFF
. TRBJ1-2 . TRBV19 TGTGCCAGTAGTTTGGCAGGACAAGCTAACTATGGCTACACCTTC CASSLAGQANYGYTF
. TRBJ1-1 . TRBV7-2 TGTGCCAGCAGCACCACCGGGGGGAACACTGAAGCTTTCTTT CASSTTGGNTEAFF
. TRBJ1-4 . TRBV15 TGTGCCACCAGCAGACTCGGGGCCCTAAATGAAAAACTGTTTTTT CATSRLGALNEKLFF
. TRBJ1-5 . TRBV30 TGTGCCTGGACCCGCCCTTATAGCAATCAGCCCCAGCATTTT CAWTRPYSNQPQHF
. TRBJ2-1 . TRBV6-5 TGTGCCAGCATCGAGGGGGGCCACACCAATGAGCAGTTCTTC CASIEGGHTNEQFF
. TRBJ2-1 . TRBV5-4 TGTGCCAGCAGCTTTGTGGGATTCAGGAATGAGCAGTTCTTC CASSFVGFRNEQFF
. TRBJ1-3 . TRBV11-1 TGTGCCAGCCACACTTCTGGGACCGTCGGCAACACCATATATTTT CASHTSGTVGNTIYF
. TRBJ2-7 TRBD1 TRBV5-1 TGCGCCAGCAGCAGGAACCGGGACAGGGCCCACGAGCAGTACTTC CASSRNRDRAHEQYF
. TRBJ2-7 TRBD1 TRBV28 TGTGCCAGCAGGGAAGGGGGGACAGGGTACGAGCAGTACTTC CASREGGTGYEQYF
. TRBJ1-3 TRBD1 TRBV30 TGTGCCTGGAGTGTATCTGGTAGGACAGGGGGTACTGGAAACACCATATATTTT CAWSVSGRTGGTGNTIYF
. TRBJ2-7 . TRBV7-6 TGTGCCAGCAGTCCGGGACGGGACTACGAGCAGTACTTC CASSPGRDYEQYF
. TRBJ1-1 . TRBV7-2 TGTGCCAGCAGCTTATTTATTAACACTGAAGCTTTCTTT CASSLFINTEAFF
. TRBJ1-2 TRBD1 TRBV24-1 TGTGCCACCAGTGACACCGGGGACAGGGGTTTGAGAGGCTACACCTTC CATSDTGDRGLRGYTF
. TRBJ2-1 TRBD2 TRBV10-3 TGTGCCATCAAGAACGGGGGGGCCTTCAATGAGCAGTTCTTC CAIKNGGAFNEQFF
. TRBJ1-5 . TRBV28 TGTGCCAGCAGTTTGGGTCAGCCCCAGCATTTT CASSLGQPQHF
. TRBJ2-2 TRBD1 TRBV30 TGTGCCTGGAGTGTACCGGCAGGGGGCAATCCCGGGGAGCTGTTTTTT CAWSVPAGGNPGELFF
. TRBJ2-1 . TRBV9 TGTGCCAGCAGCGTAGTCCCTCGTACTTCCCACAATGAGCAGTTCTTC CASSVVPRTSHNEQFF
. TRBJ2-7 TRBD2 TRBV6-5 TGTGCCAGCACTAAGCTAGCGGTTTCCTACGAGCAGTACTTC CASTKLAVSYEQYF
. TRBJ1-4 . TRBV5-1 TGCGCCAGCAGCTTGGGAGCTAATAATGAAAAACTGTTTTTT CASSLGANNEKLFF
. TRBJ1-4 . TRBV5-1 TGCGCCAGCAGCTTGGTGGGTTTCACTAATGAAAAACTGTTTTTT CASSLVGFTNEKLFF
. TRBJ2-2 . TRBV5-4 TGTGCCAGCAGCTTGGGGCTCCTGAACACCGGGGAGCTGTTTTTT CASSLGLLNTGELFF
. TRBJ1-2 TRBD1 TRBV27 TGTGCCAGCAGTTTATCGCCCCCGTTAGACAGGGGTTACCTAGCTAACTATGGCTACACCTTC CASSLSPPLDRGYLANYGYTF
. TRBJ2-5 . TRBV7-3 TGTGCTTCCGGCCCCGTTAGTCCCGATCCCAGGTTGGGGGCGACCCAGTACTTC CASGPVSPDPRLGATQYF
few TRBJ1-1 . TRBV12-3/TRBV12-4 TGTGCCACCATGAGGGGTCTTGGGGAAGCTTTCTTT CATMRGLGEAFF
. TRBJ1-2 . TRBV28 TGTGCCAGCAGCCGCCCGGACTCCCGCGGCTGGAGTATATGGGGCTACACCTTC CASSRPDSRGWSIWGYTF
. TRBJ1-2 . TRBV6-1 TGTGCCAGCAGTGAAGGGGGGGGGCCCGGCTACACCTTC CASSEGGGPGYTF
. TRBJ1-1 . TRBV27 TGTGCCAGCAGTTTAGCGAGACAGTTGAACACTGAAGCTTTCTTT CASSLARQLNTEAFF